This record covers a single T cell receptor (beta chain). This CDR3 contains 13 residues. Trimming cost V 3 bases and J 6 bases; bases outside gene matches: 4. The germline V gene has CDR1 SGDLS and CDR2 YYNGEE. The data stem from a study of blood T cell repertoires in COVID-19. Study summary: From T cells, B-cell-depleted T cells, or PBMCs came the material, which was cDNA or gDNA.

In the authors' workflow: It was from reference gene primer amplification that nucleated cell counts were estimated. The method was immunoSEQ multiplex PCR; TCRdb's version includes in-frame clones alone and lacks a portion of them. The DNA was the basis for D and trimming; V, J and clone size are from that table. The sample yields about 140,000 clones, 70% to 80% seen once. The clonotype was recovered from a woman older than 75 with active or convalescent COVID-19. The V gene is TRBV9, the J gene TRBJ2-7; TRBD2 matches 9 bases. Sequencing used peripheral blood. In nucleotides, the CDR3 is TGTGCCAGCAGCGCGGGACTAGCTCTCGAGCAGTACTTC. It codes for CASSAGLALEQYF.